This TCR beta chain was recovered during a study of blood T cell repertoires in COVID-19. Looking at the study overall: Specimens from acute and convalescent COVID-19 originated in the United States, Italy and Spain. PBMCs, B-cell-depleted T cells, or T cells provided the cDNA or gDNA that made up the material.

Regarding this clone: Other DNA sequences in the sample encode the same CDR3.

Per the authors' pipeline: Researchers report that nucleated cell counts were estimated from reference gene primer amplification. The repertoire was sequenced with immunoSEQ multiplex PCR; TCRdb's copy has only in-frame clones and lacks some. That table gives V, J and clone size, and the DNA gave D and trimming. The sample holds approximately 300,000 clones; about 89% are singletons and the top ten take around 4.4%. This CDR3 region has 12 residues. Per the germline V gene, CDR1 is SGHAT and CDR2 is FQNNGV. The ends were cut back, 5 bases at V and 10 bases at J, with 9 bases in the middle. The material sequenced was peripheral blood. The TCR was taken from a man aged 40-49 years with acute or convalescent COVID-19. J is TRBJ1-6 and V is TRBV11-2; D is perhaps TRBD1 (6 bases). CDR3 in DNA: TGTGCCAGCAGCCTGACAGGATCACCCCTCCACTTT. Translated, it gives CASSLTGSPLHF.